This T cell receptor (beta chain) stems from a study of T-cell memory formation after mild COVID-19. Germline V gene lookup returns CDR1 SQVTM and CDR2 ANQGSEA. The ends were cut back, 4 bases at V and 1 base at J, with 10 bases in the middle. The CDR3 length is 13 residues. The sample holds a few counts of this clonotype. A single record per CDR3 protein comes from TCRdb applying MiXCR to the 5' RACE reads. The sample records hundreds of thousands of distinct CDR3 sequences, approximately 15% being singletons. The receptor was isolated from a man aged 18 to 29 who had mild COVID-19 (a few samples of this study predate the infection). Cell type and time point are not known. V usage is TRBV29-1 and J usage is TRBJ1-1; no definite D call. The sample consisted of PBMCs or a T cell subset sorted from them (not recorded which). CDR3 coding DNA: TGCAGCGTTGTGCACAGTACGAACACTGAAGCTTTCTTT. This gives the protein CSVVHSTNTEAFF. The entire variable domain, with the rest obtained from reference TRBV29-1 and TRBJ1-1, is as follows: SAVISQKPSRDICQRGTSLTIQCQVDSQVTMMFWYRQQPGQSLTLIATANQGSEATYESGFVIDKFPISRPNLTFSTLTVSNMSPEDSSIYLCSVVHSTNTEAFFGQGTRLTVV.